These 27 T cell receptor beta chains were sequenced from one sample in a study of T cells in Graves' hyperthyroidism and ophthalmopathy. The TCR beta CDR3 regions underwent amplification using RNA transcripts as the source. TCR CDR3 regions were first amplified by RT-PCR with HTBI primers. TCRdb fed the multiplex PCR reads into MiXCR, producing one record per CDR3 protein. The data hold under 400,000 distinct CDR3 sequences, with approximately 15% observed a single time. Source material: blood. These receptors all stem from a man younger than 40 with Graves' hyperthyroidism.

This clonotype was observed a few times. J is TRBJ2-1 and V is TRBV5-1, with TRBD2 matching 10 bases. Germline V gives CDR1 SGHRS, CDR2 YFSETQ. J lost 4 bases, V lost 4 bases, and 8 bases had no gene match. The CDR3 sequence is 16 residues long. The CDR3, as DNA: TGCGCCAGCAGCGGGGGACTAGCGACCGCTTACAATGAGCAGTTCTTC. This gives the protein CASSGGLATAYNEQFF.

With respect to this clonotype: A read error is possible here, since a much larger clone lies one base away. The chain has TRBV6-5 and TRBJ2-7; no clear D gene. This CDR3 comprises 16 residues. The germline gives CDR1 MNHEY, CDR2 SVGAGI. The CDR3 loop reads CGSSYEAFPTSYEQYF. The DNA for the CDR3 is TGTGGCAGCAGTTACGAAGCCTTCCCAACTTCCTACGAGCAGTACTTC.

The chain couples TRBV19 to TRBJ2-1; 7 nucleotides agree with TRBD2. The CDR3 is made up of 14 amino acids. Per the germline V gene, CDR1 is LNHDA and CDR2 is SQIVND (reference sequence). J was trimmed by 1 base and V by 6 bases; bases with no gene match: 3. CDR3: CASRGGLSYNEQFF. The CDR3, as DNA: TGTGCCAGTAGGGGGGGACTATCCTACAATGAGCAGTTCTTC.

This clonotype was detected ten times or more. This rearrangement joins TRBV3-1 to TRBJ1-2; 7 nucleotides agree with TRBD1. The CDR3 sequence is 12 residues long. In germline, CDR1 is LGHDT, CDR2 YNNKEL (reference sequence). The V segment lost 5 bases and the J segment 6 bases; nucleotides outside the gene matches: 3. The CDR3 bases are TGTGCCAGCAGCTTCCAGGGGGATGGCTACACCTTC. Protein product: CASSFQGDGYTF.

This clonotype was counted at least ten times. This CDR3 reads CASSTQLYGYTF. The CDR3 bases are TGTGCCAGCAGTACACAGCTTTATGGCTACACCTTC. The rearrangement links TRBV2 to TRBJ1-2, with D uncertain. V was clipped by 5 bases and J by 5 bases, with 9 bases between them. In germline, CDR1 is SNHLY, CDR2 FYNNEI. There are 12 residues in the CDR3.

The chain links TRBV10-3 to TRBJ2-1; TRBD2 agrees at 11 bases. Germline CDR1 and CDR2: ENHRY and SYGVKD. After removal of 5 bases from V and 7 bases from J, the junction contained 10 bases not matched to a gene. This CDR3 region has 16 residues. The CDR3 DNA is TGTGCCATCAGTCGTTCGACTAGCGGGACTACTAATGAGCAGTTCTTC. Protein: CAISRSTSGTTNEQFF.

The chain uses TRBV7-9 and TRBJ2-2; D assignment may be TRBD1 or TRBD2 (5 bases each). V lost 1 base and J lost 3, with 9 bases in between. There are 15 residues in the CDR3. Looked up from germline, CDR1 is SEHNR and CDR2 is FQNEAQ (reference sequence). DNA of the CDR3: TGTGCCAGCAGCTTAGGGGGGACCGACACCGGGGAGCTGTTTTTT. Protein: CASSLGGTDTGELFF.

The V call is TRBV4-1, the J call TRBJ1-4; possible D gene TRBD1, 5 bases. Germline lookup yields CDR1 MGHRA and CDR2 YSYEKL. CDR3 length: 17 amino acids. The V end was cut by 1 base, the J end by 1 base, with 13 bases between. The CDR3 protein is CASSQGPGIITNEKLFF. DNA of the CDR3: TGCGCCAGCAGCCAAGGTCCAGGGATAATAACTAATGAAAAACTGTTTTTT.

This clonotype was seen ten or more times. The chain recombines TRBV6-4 with TRBJ1-1, with D maybe TRBD1 (6 bases). Germline V gene sequence: CDR1 MRHNA, CDR2 SNTAGT. The CDR3 runs to 14 residues. V dropped 6 bases and J dropped 2 bases, with 13 bases sitting between them. The CDR3 is CASRETRGNTEAFF. CDR3 DNA sequence: TGTGCCAGCAGGGAGACCAGGGGTAACACTGAAGCTTTCTTT.

This clonotype showed up many times. The chain employs TRBV11-1 and TRBJ2-3; tentatively, D is TRBD1 or TRBD2 (5 bases each). From germline, CDR1 is SGHAT and CDR2 FQDESV (reference sequence). The CDR3 spans 16 residues. The V and J ends lost 5 bases and 4 bases respectively, with 19 bases between them. CDR3 sequence (DNA): TGTGCCAGCAGCCCCCGGTGGCAGGGAGATGCAGATACGCAGTATTTT. Translation: CASSPRWQGDADTQYF.

This clonotype came up many times. This chain connects TRBV5-8 to TRBJ2-3; 7 bases map to TRBD2. The germline V gene encodes CDR1 SGHTS and CDR2 YDEGEE. J was trimmed by 0 bases and V by 0 bases; bases with no gene match: 1. This CDR3 region has 15 residues. CDR3 coding DNA: TGTGCCAGCAGCTTGGGGGAGGGAAGCACAGATACGCAGTATTTT. It is translated as CASSLGEGSTDTQYF.

A few counts support this clonotype. This chain links TRBV5-1 with TRBJ2-1; 15 nucleotides match TRBD2. This CDR3 contains 18 residues. V lost 5 bases, J lost 8 bases, and 14 bases stayed unmatched. The V gene's germline CDR1 is SGHRS and CDR2 YFSETQ. CDR3 region: CASSSGLAGGPTRDEQFF. The CDR3 DNA reads TGCGCCAGCAGTTCCGGACTAGCGGGAGGGCCCACACGGGATGAGCAGTTCTTC.

This clonotype was recorded at least ten times. The chain combines TRBV9 with TRBJ2-3; D gene uncertain. V was pared by 0 bases and J by 4 bases, with 12 bases between. Germline CDR1 reads SGDLS; CDR2 reads YYNGEE. The CDR3 length is 15 residues. The CDR3 protein is CASSVEGYQADTQYF. In DNA, the CDR3 is TGTGCCAGCAGCGTAGAAGGATATCAGGCAGATACGCAGTATTTT.

In this sample, this clonotype turned up many times. J is TRBJ2-5 and V is TRBV15; a possible D gene is TRBD2 (7 bases). The CDR3 extends over 14 amino acids. Germline V gives CDR1 LNHNV, CDR2 YYDKDF (reference sequence). Trimming pared 7 bases from V and 5 bases from J, leaving 17 bases between. Written as DNA, the CDR3 is TGTGCCACCAAACCCAGGGGAGGGACGGAGACCCAGTACTTC. Its translation is CATKPRGGTETQYF.

In this sample, this clonotype turned up many times. This rearrangement joins TRBV2 to TRBJ2-3; perhaps TRBD1 as D (6 bases). The CDR3 loop spans 14 amino acids. V lost 7 bases to trimming and J lost 4 bases, with 15 bases between them. Germline lookup yields CDR1 SNHLY and CDR2 FYNNEI. The CDR3 sequence is CASMKGDLSDTQYF. CDR3 nucleotides: TGTGCCAGCATGAAGGGGGACCTCTCAGATACGCAGTATTTT.

This clonotype was picked up many times. The rearrangement uses TRBV12-3 or TRBV12-4 and TRBJ2-3, with TRBD2 identical over 8 bases. The length of the CDR3 is 15 residues. Losses at the gene ends were 6 bases for V and 2 bases for J; bases not matched to a gene: 7. The CDR3 nucleotides read TGTGCCAGCAGCTTCAGCGGGAGCTTCACAGATACGCAGTATTTT. It encodes CASSFSGSFTDTQYF.

V gene TRBV2 combines with J gene TRBJ2-7; TRBD2 matches at 14 bases. CDR3 length: 18 residues. Trimming took 4 bases from V and 3 from J; bases not matched to a gene: 11. Germline assignment: CDR1 SNHLY and CDR2 FYNNEI. CDR3 sequence reads: CASSGLGTSGGSFYEQYF. The CDR3 region has the DNA TGTGCCAGCAGTGGACTAGGGACTAGCGGGGGAAGCTTCTACGAGCAGTACTTC.

This chain links TRBV5-6 with TRBJ1-4, with D perhaps TRBD1 (5 bases). V was shortened by 0 bases and J by 7 bases, with 7 bases between the two germline ends. The CDR3 runs to 13 residues. The germline V gene encodes CDR1 SGHDT and CDR2 YYEEEE. As DNA, the CDR3 is TGTGCCAGCAGCTTGGTTGACAGTGAAAAACTGTTTTTT. It specifies CASSLVDSEKLFF.

V usage is TRBV20-1 and J usage is TRBJ1-6, with 7 nucleotides matching TRBD1. From germline, CDR1 is DFQATT and CDR2 SNEGSKA (reference sequence). This CDR3 is 15 amino acids long. Unmatched junction bases numbered 4, after V lost 1 base and J lost 4 bases. CDR3 bases: TGCAGTGCTAGAGTCGGGGACAGATATAATTCACCCCTCCACTTT. It yields the protein CSARVGDRYNSPLHF.

There are many counts of this clonotype. The chain recombines TRBV7-9 with TRBJ2-7, with D possibly matching TRBD1 (6 bases). The CDR3 loop spans 19 amino acids. Germline loops: CDR1 SEHNR, CDR2 FQNEAQ (reference sequence). The V gene lost 2 bases and the J gene lost 0 bases, with 23 bases spanning the gap. As DNA, the CDR3 is TGTGCCAGCAGCTTAATTGGGGGCGTGCAGAGAGCCAGCTCCTACGAGCAGTACTTC. Translated: CASSLIGGVQRASSYEQYF.

This clonotype was counted many times. The chain joins TRBV20-1 to TRBJ2-7; D uncertain. V dropped 3 bases and J dropped 6 bases, with 21 bases sitting between them. Germline V gene sequence: CDR1 DFQATT, CDR2 SNEGSKA (reference sequence). The CDR3 extends over 15 amino acids. As DNA, the CDR3 is TGCAGTGCTAGGGGCCCCCCGGTGAGGCGGAGCGAGCAGTACTTC. This gives the protein CSARGPPVRRSEQYF.

The gene calls are TRBV9 and TRBJ2-3, with TRBD2 as a possible D gene (6 bases). V was shortened by 0 bases and J by 2 bases, with 10 bases between the two germline ends. This CDR3 has 15 residues. Germline V CDR1 and CDR2: SGDLS, YYNGEE. CDR3 in amino acids: CASSVGDFPTDTQYF. The DNA for the CDR3 is TGTGCCAGCAGCGTAGGGGACTTCCCCACAGATACGCAGTATTTT. The full variable domain, with the rest looked up from reference TRBV9 and TRBJ2-3, is DSGVTQTPKHLITATGQRVTLRCSPRSGDLSVYWYQQSLDQGLQFLIQYYNGEERAKGNILERFSAQQFPDLHSELNLSSLELGDSALYFCASSVGDFPTDTQYFGPGTRLTVL.

This clonotype was seen a few times. The rearrangement joins TRBV14 to TRBJ2-7, with D possibly TRBD1 on 5 matching bases. V was pared by 4 bases and J by 1 base, with 11 bases between. Germline CDR1 SGHDN, CDR2 FVKESK. The CDR3 spans 14 residues. CDR3: CASSRLPGSYEQYF. The CDR3 DNA reads TGTGCCAGCAGCCGCCTCCCAGGGTCCTACGAGCAGTACTTC.

The table lists this clonotype with many counts. This chain uses TRBV5-1 with TRBJ2-3, with D tentatively TRBD1 or TRBD2 (5 bases each). The germline gives CDR1 SGHRS, CDR2 YFSETQ. V was trimmed by 4 bases and J by 2 bases, leaving 23 bases between them. CDR3 length equals 18 residues. DNA for the CDR3: TGCGCCAGCAGCCCCCGGGGCAGGCCGGAAGGAGCCACAGATACGCAGTATTTT. This codes for CASSPRGRPEGATDTQYF.

This chain's CDR3 is CASSFLAVEGGELFF. The CDR3 region has the DNA TGTGCCAGCAGTTTTCTAGCGGTGGAGGGCGGGGAGCTGTTTTTT. The chain uses TRBV27 and TRBJ2-2; 7 nucleotides match TRBD2. This CDR3 contains 15 residues. Germline V gene data show CDR1 as MNHEY and CDR2 as SMNVEV (reference sequence). The ends lost 3 bases at V and 7 bases at J; junction bases unmatched: 8.

This clonotype turned up a few times. The chain links TRBV12-3 or TRBV12-4 to TRBJ1-1; D not resolved. The CDR3 is made up of 13 amino acids. Trimming pared 3 bases from V and 8 bases from J, leaving 13 bases between. The CDR3 reads CASSLDLRREAFF. The CDR3 DNA follows: TGTGCCAGCAGTTTGGACCTCCGAAGGGAAGCTTTCTTT.

This clonotype was counted ten times or more. The genes are TRBV7-9 and TRBJ1-1, with D hard to call. The CDR3 is 13 residues long. V lost 10 bases to trimming and J lost 0 bases, with 12 bases between them. The germline V gene has CDR1 SEHNR and CDR2 FQNEAQ (reference sequence). The chain's CDR3 is CATRGGVNTEAFF. The CDR3 DNA sequence: TGTGCCACCCGCGGTGGGGTGAACACTGAAGCTTTCTTT.